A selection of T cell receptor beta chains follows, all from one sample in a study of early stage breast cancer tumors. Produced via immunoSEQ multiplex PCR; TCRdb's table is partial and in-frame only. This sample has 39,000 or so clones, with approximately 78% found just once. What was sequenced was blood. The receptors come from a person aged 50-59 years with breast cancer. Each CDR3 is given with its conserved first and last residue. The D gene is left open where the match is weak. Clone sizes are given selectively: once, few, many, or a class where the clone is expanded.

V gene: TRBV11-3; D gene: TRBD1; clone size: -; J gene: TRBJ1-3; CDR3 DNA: TGTGCCAGCAGCCTTTTTGGGCCGACAGGGCCTGGAAACACCATATATTTT; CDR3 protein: CASSLFGPTGPGNTIYF
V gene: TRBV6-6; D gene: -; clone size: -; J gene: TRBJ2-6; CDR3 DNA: TGTGCCAGCAGTTACTTCCGGGGTGGGGCCAACGTCCTGACTTTC; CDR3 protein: CASSYFRGGANVLTF
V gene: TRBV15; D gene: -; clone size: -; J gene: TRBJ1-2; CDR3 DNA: TGTGCCACCAGCAGAGGGTGGCAGACTGGTGGCTACACCTTC; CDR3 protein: CATSRGWQTGGYTF
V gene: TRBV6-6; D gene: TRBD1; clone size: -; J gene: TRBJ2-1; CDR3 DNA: TGTGCCAGCAGTTGGGGACAGGGAGGTTTAGATGAGCAGTTCTTC; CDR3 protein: CASSWGQGGLDEQFF
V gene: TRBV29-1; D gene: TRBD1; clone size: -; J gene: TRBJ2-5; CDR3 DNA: TGCAGCGTTGAGGGAACGACAGGGACGGAGACCCAGTACTTC; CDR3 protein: CSVEGTTGTETQYF
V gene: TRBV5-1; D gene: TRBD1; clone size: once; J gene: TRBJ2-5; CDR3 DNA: TGCGCCAGCAGCTTGACGCCAGGGGGCCAAGAGACCCAGTACTTC; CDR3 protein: CASSLTPGGQETQYF
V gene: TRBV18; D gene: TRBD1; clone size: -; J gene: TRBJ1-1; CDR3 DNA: TGTGCCAGCTCACCGGCAGGGGGGAACACTGAAGCTTTCTTT; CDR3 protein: CASSPAGGNTEAFF
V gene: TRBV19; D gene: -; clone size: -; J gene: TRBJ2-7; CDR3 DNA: TGTGCCAGTAAGGAGGGTGGAGCTCCCTACGAGCAGTACTTC; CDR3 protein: CASKEGGAPYEQYF
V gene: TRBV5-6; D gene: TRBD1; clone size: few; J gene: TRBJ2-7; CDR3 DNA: TGTGCCAGCAGCTTATTCGGCGTTTTCCGGGACAGGCCGGTGATGGAGTACTTC; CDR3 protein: CASSLFGVFRDRPVMEYF
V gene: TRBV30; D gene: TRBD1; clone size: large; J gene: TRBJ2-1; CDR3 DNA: TGTGCCTGGGGATTGGAGGGACAGGGCGGGAATGAGCAGTTCTTC; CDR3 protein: CAWGLEGQGGNEQFF
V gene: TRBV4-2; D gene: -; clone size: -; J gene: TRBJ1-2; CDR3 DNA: TGTGCCAGCAGCCAGGGGGGATCCCGGGATGGCTACACCTTC; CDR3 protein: CASSQGGSRDGYTF
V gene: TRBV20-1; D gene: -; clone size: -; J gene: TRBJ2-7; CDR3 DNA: TGCAGTGCGTGGACAAGCTACGAGCAGTACTTC; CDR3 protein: CSAWTSYEQYF
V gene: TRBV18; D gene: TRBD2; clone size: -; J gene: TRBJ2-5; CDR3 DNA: TGTGCCAGCTCACCGGGACTAGCGGGGTACCAAGAGACCCAGTACTTC; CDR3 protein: CASSPGLAGYQETQYF
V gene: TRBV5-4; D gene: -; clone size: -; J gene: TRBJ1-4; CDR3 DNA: TGTGCCAGCAGCCCGCGGTCCGGGGGTACTAATGAAAAACTGTTTTTT; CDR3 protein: CASSPRSGGTNEKLFF
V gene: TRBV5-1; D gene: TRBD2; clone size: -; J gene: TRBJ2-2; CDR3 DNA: TGCGCCAGCAGCTTGTTAGCGGGAGGCACCGGGGAGCTGTTTTTT; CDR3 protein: CASSLLAGGTGELFF
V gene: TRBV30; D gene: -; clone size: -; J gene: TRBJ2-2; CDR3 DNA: TGTGCCTGGATCCGACAGATGAACACCGGGGAGCTGTTTTTT; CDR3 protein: CAWIRQMNTGELFF